A single T cell receptor beta chain is shown here with its context. No antigen is known for it. Repertoires were generated with immunoSEQ multiplex PCR, while TCRdb's copy carries only in-frame clones and drops some. The sample includes just under 65,000 clones, under 90% seen only once; the top ten take about 1.6%. The sample comes from a study of graft-versus-host responses after intestinal transplantation. Across the study: For two to four years after anti-thymocyte globulin induction, all recipients took tacrolimus and steroids. General study results and limits: Among circulating GvH clones, peak levels were associated with early post-transplant declines in HvG clones. Investigators detected GvH clones in recipient marrow, with some emerging earlier in ileum or blood.

The germline V and J ends were trimmed by 9 bases and 1 base, with 7 bases remaining between them. CDR1 is MNHEY, CDR2 SVGAGI, per germline. This CDR3 comprises 13 residues. Investigators treated the graft tissue so that it released intraepithelial and lamina propria lymphocytes. This chain links TRBV6-5 with TRBJ2-6, with no clear D. This material consisted of ileum tissue, taken 350 to 400 days after transplant. This TCR came from a human patient who received an intestinal transplant, so some T cells may come from the graft donor. The CDR3 protein is CASLQSGANVLTF. CDR3 sequence (DNA): TGTGCCAGTTTGCAATCTGGGGCCAACGTCCTGACTTTC.